This TCR beta chain was recorded in a study of blood T cell repertoires in COVID-19. Turning to the study itself: Researchers got acute and convalescent COVID-19 samples from the United States, Italy and Spain. In each case, the material was cDNA or gDNA derived from T cells, B-cell-depleted T cells, or PBMCs.

Trimming removed 0 bases from V and 6 bases from J, with 13 bases in between. The CDR3 runs to 14 residues. The V gene's germline CDR1 is SGHKS and CDR2 YYEKEE (reference sequence). It was during active infection that Seattle patients were enrolled and then longitudinally followed. In the authors' methods: Estimation of nucleated cell counts was performed using reference gene primer amplification. The table came from immunoSEQ multiplex PCR; TCRdb's copy has only in-frame clones and leaves some out. V, J and clone size reflect that table, while D and trimming were determined from the DNA. Of about 96,000 clones listed, roughly 90% were seen once; the top ten hold roughly 4.2%.

V gene TRBV5-5 combines with J gene TRBJ2-7; unclear D gene. The sequence was obtained from a human donor with COVID-19, enrolled during active disease. The donor label of this sample is uncertain. Input material: peripheral blood. The CDR3 here is CASSLAKFLGEQYF. The CDR3 coding sequence is TGTGCCAGCAGCTTGGCCAAGTTTCTCGGCGAGCAGTACTTC.